The text below deals with one T cell receptor beta chain. The antigen is undetermined. The data belong to a study of PD-1 blockade in classical Hodgkin lymphoma. Looking at the study overall: With a 2-week interval, patients received intravenous nivolumab at 3 mg/kg.

With no exception, relapse followed autologous stem cell transplantation in all patients, and brentuximab vedotin exposure varied. The table came from immunoSEQ multiplex PCR; TCRdb's copy has only in-frame clones and leaves some out. The table has approximately 100,000 clones, 80% to 95% seen once. Overall study results and limits: Baseline diversity resembling that of newly diagnosed patients was seen in complete responders. Repertoire difference causes, possibly disease activity or prior therapy, remain undefined. Reported baseline diversity: healthy donors highest, relapsed/refractory patients lowest.

CDR1 is MDHEN and CDR2 is SYDVKM in the germline V gene. V shed 3 bases, J shed 3 bases, and the junction held 5 bases outside the gene matches. This CDR3 spans 14 amino acids. The rearrangement joins TRBV28 to TRBJ2-7; 7 bases match TRBD1. The sample was peripheral blood mononuclear cells (PBMCs), taken at baseline. This sequence originates from a human donor with classical Hodgkin lymphoma. The CDR3, as DNA: TGTGCCAGCAGTTTCCGGGACAGCTACTACGAGCAGTACTTC. Translated, it gives CASSFRDSYYEQYF.